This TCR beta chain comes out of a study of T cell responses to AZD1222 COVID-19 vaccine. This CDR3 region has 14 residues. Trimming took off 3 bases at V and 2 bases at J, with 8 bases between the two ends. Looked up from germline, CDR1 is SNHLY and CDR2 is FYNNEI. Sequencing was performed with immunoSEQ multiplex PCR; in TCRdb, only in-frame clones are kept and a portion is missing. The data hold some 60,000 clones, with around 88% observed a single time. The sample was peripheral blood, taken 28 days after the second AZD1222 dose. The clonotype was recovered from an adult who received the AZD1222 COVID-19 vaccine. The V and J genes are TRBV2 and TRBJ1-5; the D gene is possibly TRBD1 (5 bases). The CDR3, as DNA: TGTGCCAGCAGTGACAGGGTGGGCAATCAGCCCCAGCATTTT. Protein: CASSDRVGNQPQHF.